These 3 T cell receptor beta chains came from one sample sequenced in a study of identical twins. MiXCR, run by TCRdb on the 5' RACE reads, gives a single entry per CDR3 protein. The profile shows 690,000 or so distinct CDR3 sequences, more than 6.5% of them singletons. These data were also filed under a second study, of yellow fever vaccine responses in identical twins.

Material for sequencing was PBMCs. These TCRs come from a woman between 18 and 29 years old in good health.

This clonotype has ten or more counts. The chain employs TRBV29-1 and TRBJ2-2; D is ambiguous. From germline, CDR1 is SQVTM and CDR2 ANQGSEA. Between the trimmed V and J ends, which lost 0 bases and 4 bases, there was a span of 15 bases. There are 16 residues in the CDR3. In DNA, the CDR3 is TGCAGCGTTGAAGATCATCGCAATTCGAGCACCGGGGAGCTGTTTTTT. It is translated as CSVEDHRNSSTGELFF.

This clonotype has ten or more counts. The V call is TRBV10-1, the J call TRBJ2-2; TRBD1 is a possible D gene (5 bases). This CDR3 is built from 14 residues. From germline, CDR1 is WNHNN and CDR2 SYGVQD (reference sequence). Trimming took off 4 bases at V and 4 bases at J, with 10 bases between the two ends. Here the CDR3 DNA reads TGCGCCAGCAGTGTGGGCCAGGGCACCGGGGAGCTGTTTTTT. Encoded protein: CASSVGQGTGELFF.

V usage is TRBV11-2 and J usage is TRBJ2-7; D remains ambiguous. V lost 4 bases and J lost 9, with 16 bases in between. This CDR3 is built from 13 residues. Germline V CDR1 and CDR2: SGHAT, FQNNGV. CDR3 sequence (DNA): TGTGCCAGCAGCTCTGGTCCTTCGTCTGGGCAGTACTTC. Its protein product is CASSSGPSSGQYF. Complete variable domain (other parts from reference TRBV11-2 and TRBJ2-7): EAGVAQSPRYKIIEKRQSVAFWCNPISGHATLYWYQQILGQGPKLLIQFQNNGVVDDSQLPKDRFSAERLKGVDSTLKIQPAKLEDSAVYLCASSSGPSSGQYFGPGTRLTVT.